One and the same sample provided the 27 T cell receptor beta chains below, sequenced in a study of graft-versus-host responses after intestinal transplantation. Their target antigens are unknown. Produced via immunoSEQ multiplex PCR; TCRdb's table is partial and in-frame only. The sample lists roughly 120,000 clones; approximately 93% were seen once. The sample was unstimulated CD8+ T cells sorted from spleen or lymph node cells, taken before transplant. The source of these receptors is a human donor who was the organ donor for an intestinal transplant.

CDR3 loop: CASSAHRDQPQHF. The CDR3 bases are TGTGCCAGCAGTGCCCACAGGGATCAGCCCCAGCATTTT. The rearrangement links TRBV27 to TRBJ1-5; possibly TRBD1 for D (6 bases). The germline V gene has CDR1 MNHEY and CDR2 SMNVEV (reference sequence). This CDR3 has 13 amino acids. Trimming shortened V by 5 bases and J by 5 bases, and 10 bases separated the two germline ends.

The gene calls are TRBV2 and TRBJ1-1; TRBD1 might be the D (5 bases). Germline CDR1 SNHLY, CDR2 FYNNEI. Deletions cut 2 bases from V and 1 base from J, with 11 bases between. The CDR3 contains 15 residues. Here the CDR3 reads CASSEWGGSNTEAFF. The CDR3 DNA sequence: TGTGCCAGCAGTGAATGGGGCGGCTCGAACACTGAAGCTTTCTTT. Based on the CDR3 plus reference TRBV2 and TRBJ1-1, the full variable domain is EPEVTQTPSHQVTQMGQEVILRCVPISNHLYFYWYRQILGQKVEFLVSFYNNEISEKSEIFDDQFSVERPDGSNFTLKIRSTKLEDSAMYFCASSEWGGSNTEAFFGQGTRLTVV.

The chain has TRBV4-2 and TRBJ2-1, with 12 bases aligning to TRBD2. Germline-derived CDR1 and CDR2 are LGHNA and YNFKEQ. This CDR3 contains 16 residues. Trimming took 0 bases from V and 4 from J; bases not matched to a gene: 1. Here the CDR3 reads CASSQDGTSGYNEQFF. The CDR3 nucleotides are TGTGCCAGCAGCCAAGATGGGACTAGCGGGTACAATGAGCAGTTCTTC.

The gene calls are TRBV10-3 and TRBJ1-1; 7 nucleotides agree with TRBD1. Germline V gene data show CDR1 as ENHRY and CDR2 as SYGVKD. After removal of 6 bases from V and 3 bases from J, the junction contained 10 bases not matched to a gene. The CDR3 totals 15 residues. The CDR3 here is CAIRALDRDDTEAFF. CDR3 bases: TGTGCCATCAGGGCTCTTGACAGGGATGACACTGAAGCTTTCTTT.

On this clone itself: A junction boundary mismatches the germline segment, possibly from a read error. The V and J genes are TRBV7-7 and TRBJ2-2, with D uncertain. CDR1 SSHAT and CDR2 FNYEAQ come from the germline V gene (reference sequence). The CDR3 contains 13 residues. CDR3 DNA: TGTGCTAGCAGCTTCTCAGACACCGGGGAGCTGTTTTTT. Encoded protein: CASSFSDTGELFF.

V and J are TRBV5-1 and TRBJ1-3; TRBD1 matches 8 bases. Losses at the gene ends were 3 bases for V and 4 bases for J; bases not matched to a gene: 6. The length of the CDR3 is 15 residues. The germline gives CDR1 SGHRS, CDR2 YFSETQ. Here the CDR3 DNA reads TGCGCCAGCAGCTCTGGACAGGGTCAGGGAAACACCATATATTTT. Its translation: CASSSGQGQGNTIYF.

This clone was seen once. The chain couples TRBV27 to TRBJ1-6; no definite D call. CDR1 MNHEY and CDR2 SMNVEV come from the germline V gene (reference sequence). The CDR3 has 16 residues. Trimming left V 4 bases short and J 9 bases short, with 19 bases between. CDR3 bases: TGTGCCAGCAGTTCCGACATCCCCGGAAGGTCTTCACCCCTCCACTTT. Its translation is CASSSDIPGRSSPLHF.

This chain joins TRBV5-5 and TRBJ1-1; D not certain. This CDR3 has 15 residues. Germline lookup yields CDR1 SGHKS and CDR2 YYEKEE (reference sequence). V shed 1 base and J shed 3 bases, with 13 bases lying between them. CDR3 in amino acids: CASSLSVAPHTEAFF. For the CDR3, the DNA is TGTGCCAGCAGCTTGAGCGTGGCACCCCACACTGAAGCTTTCTTT.

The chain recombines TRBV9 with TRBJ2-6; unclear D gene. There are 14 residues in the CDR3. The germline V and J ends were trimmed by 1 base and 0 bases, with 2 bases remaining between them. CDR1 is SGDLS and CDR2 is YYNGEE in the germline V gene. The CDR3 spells CASSVHSGANVLTF. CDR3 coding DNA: TGTGCCAGCAGCGTACACTCTGGGGCCAACGTCCTGACTTTC.

For the CDR3, the DNA is TGTGCCAGCAGCTCACTAGCGGGGCGTGGCGAGCAGTACTTC. The encoded protein is CASSSLAGRGEQYF. V is TRBV7-8 and J is TRBJ2-5, with 10 bases aligning to TRBD2. The end of the DNA aligns better with TRBJ2-7, so the J call may be wrong. Germline CDR1 reads SGHVS; CDR2 reads FQNEAQ. This CDR3 has 14 amino acids.

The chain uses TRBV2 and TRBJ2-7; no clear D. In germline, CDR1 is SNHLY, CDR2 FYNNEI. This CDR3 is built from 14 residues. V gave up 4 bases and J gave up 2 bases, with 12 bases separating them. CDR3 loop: CASSGRPDPYEQYF. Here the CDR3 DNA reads TGTGCCAGCAGTGGTAGGCCCGACCCCTACGAGCAGTACTTC.

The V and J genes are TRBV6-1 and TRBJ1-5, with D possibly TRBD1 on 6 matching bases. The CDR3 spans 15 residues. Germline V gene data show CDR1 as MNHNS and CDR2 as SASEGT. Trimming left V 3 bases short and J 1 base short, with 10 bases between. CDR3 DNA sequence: TGTGCCAGCAGTGAGTGGGGGCCGAGCAATCAGCCCCAGCATTTT. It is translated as CASSEWGPSNQPQHF.

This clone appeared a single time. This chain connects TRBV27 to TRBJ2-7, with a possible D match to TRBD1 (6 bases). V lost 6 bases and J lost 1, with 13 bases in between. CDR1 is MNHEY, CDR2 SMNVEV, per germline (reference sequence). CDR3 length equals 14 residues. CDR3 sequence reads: CASSHGRGSYEQYF. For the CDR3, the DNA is TGTGCCAGCAGCCATGGAAGGGGGTCCTACGAGCAGTACTTC.

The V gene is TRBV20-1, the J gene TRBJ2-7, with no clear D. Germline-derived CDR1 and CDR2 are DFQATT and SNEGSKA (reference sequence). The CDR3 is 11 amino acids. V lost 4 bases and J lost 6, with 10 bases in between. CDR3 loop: CSAKGWAEQYF. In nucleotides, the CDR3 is TGCAGTGCTAAAGGCTGGGCCGAGCAGTACTTC.

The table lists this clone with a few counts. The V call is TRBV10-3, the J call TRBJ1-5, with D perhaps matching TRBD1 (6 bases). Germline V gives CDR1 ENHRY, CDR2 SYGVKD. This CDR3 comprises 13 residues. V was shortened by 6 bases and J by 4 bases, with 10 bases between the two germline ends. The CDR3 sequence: CAISRGPNQPQHF. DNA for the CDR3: TGTGCCATCAGCAGGGGTCCAAATCAGCCCCAGCATTTT.

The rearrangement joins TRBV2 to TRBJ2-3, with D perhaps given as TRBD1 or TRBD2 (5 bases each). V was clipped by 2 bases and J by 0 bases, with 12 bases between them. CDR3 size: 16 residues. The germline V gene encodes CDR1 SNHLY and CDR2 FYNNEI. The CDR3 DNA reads TGTGCCAGCAGTGAACATCCGGGGCTTAGCACAGATACGCAGTATTTT. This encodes CASSEHPGLSTDTQYF.

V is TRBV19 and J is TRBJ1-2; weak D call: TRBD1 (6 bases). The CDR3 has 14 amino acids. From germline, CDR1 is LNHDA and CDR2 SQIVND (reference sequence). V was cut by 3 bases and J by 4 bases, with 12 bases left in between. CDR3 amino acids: CASSIGGASYGYTF. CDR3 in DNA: TGTGCCAGTAGTATCGGGGGCGCATCCTATGGCTACACCTTC. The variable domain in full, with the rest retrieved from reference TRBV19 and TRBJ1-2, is DGGITQSPKYLFRKEGQNVTLSCEQNLNHDAMYWYRQDPGQGLRLIYYSQIVNDFQKGDIAEGYSVSREKKESFPLTVTSAQKNPTAFYLCASSIGGASYGYTFGSGTRLTVV.

The CDR3 spells CASSTLGQPIPYNEQFF. As DNA, the CDR3 is TGTGCCAGCAGCACATTAGGACAGCCCATTCCCTACAATGAGCAGTTCTTC. The chain has TRBV9 and TRBJ2-1; D might be TRBD1 (6 bases). This CDR3 region has 17 residues. V dropped 4 bases and J dropped 2 bases, with 19 bases sitting between them. Germline V gene sequence: CDR1 SGDLS, CDR2 YYNGEE. The full variable domain, its missing parts supplied by reference TRBV9 and TRBJ2-1, is DSGVTQTPKHLITATGQRVTLRCSPRSGDLSVYWYQQSLDQGLQFLIQYYNGEERAKGNILERFSAQQFPDLHSELNLSSLELGDSALYFCASSTLGQPIPYNEQFFGPGTRLTVL.

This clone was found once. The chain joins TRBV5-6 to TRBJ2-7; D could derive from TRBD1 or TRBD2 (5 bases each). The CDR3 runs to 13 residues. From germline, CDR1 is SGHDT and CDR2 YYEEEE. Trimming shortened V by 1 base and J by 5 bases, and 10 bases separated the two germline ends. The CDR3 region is CASSLPGTHEQYF. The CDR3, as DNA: TGTGCCAGCAGCTTGCCAGGGACCCACGAGCAGTACTTC.

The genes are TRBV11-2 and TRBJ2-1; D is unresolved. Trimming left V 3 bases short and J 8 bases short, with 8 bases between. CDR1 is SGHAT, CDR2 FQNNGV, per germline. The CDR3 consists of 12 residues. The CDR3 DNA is TGTGCCAGCAGCTTTAGTACAGATGAGCAGTTCTTC. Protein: CASSFSTDEQFF. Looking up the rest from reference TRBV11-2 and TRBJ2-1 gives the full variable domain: EAGVAQSPRYKIIEKRQSVAFWCNPISGHATLYWYQQILGQGPKLLIQFQNNGVVDDSQLPKDRFSAERLKGVDSTLKIQPAKLEDSAVYLCASSFSTDEQFFGPGTRLTVL.

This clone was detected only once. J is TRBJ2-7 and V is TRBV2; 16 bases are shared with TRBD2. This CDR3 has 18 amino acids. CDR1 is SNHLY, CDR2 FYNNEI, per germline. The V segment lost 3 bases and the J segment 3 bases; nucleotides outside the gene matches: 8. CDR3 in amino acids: CASSDHGTSGRAGYEQYF. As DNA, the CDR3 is TGTGCCAGCAGTGACCACGGGACTAGCGGGAGGGCCGGCTACGAGCAGTACTTC.

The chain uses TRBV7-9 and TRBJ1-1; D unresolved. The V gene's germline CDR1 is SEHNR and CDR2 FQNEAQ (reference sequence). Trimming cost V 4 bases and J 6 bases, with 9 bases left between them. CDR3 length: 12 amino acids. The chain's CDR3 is CASSSAVPEAFF. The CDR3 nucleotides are TGTGCCAGCAGCTCGGCCGTCCCTGAAGCTTTCTTT.

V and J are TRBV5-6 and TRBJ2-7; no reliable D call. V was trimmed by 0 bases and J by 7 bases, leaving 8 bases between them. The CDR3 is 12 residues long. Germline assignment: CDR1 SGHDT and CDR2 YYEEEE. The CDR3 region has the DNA TGTGCCAGCAGCTTGGGGCAAGCAGAGCAGTACTTC. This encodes CASSLGQAEQYF.

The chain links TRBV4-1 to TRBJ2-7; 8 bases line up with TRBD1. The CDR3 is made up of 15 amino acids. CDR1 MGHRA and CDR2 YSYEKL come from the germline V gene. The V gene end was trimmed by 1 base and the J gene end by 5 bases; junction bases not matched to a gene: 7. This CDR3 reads CASSQVAGGNNEQYF. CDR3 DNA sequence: TGCGCCAGCAGCCAAGTCGCAGGGGGCAACAACGAGCAGTACTTC.

DNA for the CDR3: TGTGCCAGCAGCTTAGGACGGACTACCGATGAGCAGTTCTTC. It yields the protein CASSLGRTTDEQFF. The rearrangement joins TRBV7-9 to TRBJ2-1; perhaps TRBD2 as D (6 bases). The CDR3 extends over 14 amino acids. Germline V gene lookup returns CDR1 SEHNR and CDR2 FQNEAQ (reference sequence). V dropped 1 base and J dropped 8 bases, with 12 bases sitting between them.

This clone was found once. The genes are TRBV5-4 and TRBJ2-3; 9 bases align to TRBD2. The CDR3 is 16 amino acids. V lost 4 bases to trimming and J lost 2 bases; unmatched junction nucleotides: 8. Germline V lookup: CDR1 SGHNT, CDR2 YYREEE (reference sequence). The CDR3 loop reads CASSQFIAGATDTQYF. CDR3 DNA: TGTGCCAGCAGCCAATTCATAGCGGGAGCCACAGATACGCAGTATTTT.

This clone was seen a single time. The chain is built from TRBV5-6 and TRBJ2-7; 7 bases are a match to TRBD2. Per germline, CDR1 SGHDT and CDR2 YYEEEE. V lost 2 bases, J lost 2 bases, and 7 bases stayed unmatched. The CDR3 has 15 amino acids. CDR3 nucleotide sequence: TGTGCCAGCAGCTTTCGAGGGAGGGCTCCCTACGAGCAGTACTTC. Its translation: CASSFRGRAPYEQYF.